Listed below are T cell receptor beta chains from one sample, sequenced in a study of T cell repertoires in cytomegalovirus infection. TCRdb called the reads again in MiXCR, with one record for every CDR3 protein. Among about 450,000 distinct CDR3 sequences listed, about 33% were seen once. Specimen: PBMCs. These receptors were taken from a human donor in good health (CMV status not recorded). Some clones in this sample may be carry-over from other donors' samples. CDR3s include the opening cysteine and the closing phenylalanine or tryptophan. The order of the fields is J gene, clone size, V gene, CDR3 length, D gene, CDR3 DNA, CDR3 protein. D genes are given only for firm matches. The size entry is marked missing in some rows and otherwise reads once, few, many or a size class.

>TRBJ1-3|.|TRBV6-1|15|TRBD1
TGTGCCAGCAGTAAACAGACAGGGGCGGCAAACACCATATATTTT
CASSKQTGAANTIYF
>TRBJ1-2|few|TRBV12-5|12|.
TGTGCTAGTGGTTCCGGAGAGTATGGCTACACCTTC
CASGSGEYGYTF
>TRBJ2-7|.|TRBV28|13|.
TGTGCCAGCCTACGGAGGAGTACCTACGAGCAGTACTTC
CASLRRSTYEQYF
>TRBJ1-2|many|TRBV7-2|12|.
TGTGCCAGCAGTCGTAGAGAAGGTGGCTACACCTTC
CASSRREGGYTF
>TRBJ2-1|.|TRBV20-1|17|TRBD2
TGCAGTGCTCGGGGGGGGGAGCGGGGGGCAGTCCGGGGAGAGCAGTTCTTC
CSARGGERGAVRGEQFF
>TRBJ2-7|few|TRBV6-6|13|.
TGTGCCAGCAAGGTAACAGGATTATACGAGCAGTACTTC
CASKVTGLYEQYF
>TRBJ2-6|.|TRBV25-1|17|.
TGTGCCAGCAGTGCCCCCGCGGTCCCCTCTGGGGCCAACGTCCTGACTTTC
CASSAPAVPSGANVLTF
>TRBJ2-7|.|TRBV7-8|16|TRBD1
TGTGCCAGCAGCTCCCCAAGGGGGCAGGCGTTCTACGAGAAGTACTTC
CASSSPRGQAFYEKYF
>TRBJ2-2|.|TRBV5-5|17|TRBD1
TGTGCCAGCAGCTTGACGAAGGGGGCGGCGAACACCGGGGAGCTGTTTTTT
CASSLTKGAANTGELFF
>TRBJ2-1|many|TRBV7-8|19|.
TGTGCCAGCAGCTTAGTACGTGAGGGGAAATCTGGGATCGACAATGAGCAGTTCTTC
CASSLVREGKSGIDNEQFF
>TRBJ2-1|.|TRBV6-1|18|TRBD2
TGTGCCAGCAGCGGGGGGGTACTGCTCGGGACTACCAACAATGAGCAGTTCTTC
CASSGGVLLGTTNNEQFF
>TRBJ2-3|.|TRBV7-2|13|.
TGTGCCATCAGCTTATCCCTAGGGGAGGCGCAGTATTTT
CAISLSLGEAQYF
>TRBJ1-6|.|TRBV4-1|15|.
TGCGCCAGCAGCCAAGTGGCCGGGGAGGGTTCACCCCTCCACTTT
CASSQVAGEGSPLHF
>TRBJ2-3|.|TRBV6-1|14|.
TGTGCCAGCCTAGCGCTCGGCGGGGCAGATACGCAGTATTTT
CASLALGGADTQYF
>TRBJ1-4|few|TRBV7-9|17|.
TGTGCCAGCAGCTTTGGTGTTTCTGCAGGGTGGGATGAAAAACTGTTTTTT
CASSFGVSAGWDEKLFF
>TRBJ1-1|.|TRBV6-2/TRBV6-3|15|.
TGTGCCAGCAGTTACCATGGGTCCGGGAGGGCTGAAGCTTTCTTT
CASSYHGSGRAEAFF
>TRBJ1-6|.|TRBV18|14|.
TGTGCCAGCTCACCAAACGGAGATAATTCACCCCTCCACTTT
CASSPNGDNSPLHF
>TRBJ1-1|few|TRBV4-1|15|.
TGCGCCAGCAGCCAAGCAGGCTCGGGAAGGACTGAAGCTTTCTTT
CASSQAGSGRTEAFF
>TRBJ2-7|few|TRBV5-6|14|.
TGTGCCAGCAGCTTACCCAGCTCCGAAAGGCGGCAGTACTTC
CASSLPSSERRQYF
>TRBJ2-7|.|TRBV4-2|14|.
TGTGCCAGCAGCCAAGAGGCGGTCCCCTCAGAGCAGTACTTC
CASSQEAVPSEQYF
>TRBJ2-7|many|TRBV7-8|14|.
TGTGCCAGCAGCTTAGGGAGTGGAGGGAACGAGCAGTACTTC
CASSLGSGGNEQYF
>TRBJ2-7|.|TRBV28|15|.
TGTGCCAGCAGTTTCGAGAGTCTACCCCCCTACGAGCAGTACTTC
CASSFESLPPYEQYF